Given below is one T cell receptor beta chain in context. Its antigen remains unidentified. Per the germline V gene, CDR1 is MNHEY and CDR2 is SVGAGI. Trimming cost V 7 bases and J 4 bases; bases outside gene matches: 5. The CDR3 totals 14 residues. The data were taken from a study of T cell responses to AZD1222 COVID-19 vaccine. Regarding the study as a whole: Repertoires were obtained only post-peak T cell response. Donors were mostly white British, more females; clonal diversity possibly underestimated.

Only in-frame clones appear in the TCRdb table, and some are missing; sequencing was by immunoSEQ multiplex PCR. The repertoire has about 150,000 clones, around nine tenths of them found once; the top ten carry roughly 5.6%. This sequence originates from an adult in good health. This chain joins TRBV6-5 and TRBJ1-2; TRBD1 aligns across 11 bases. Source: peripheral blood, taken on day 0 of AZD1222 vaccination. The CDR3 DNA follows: TGTGCCAGCATTACCGGGACAGGGGGCTATGGCTACACCTTC. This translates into CASITGTGGYGYTF.